The clone carrying this T cell receptor (beta chain) was observed a single time. Its target is not known. The sample originates from a study of CD8+CD57+ T cells in acquired aplastic anemia. In the study overall: Mean yield of DNA from sorted CD4+ and CD8+ cells was about 3.2 ug.

V was pared by 1 base and J by 3 bases, with 10 bases between. This CDR3 has 14 residues. Notes on the study in general: Patients had twenty-nine CD8+ CDR3 sequences in common with controls (the shared set).

Sequencing was done on patients that had shown CD8+CD57+ cell expansion by flow cytometry. CDR3 and TCR beta VDJ profiling relied on genomic DNA as the template. TCRdb re-analysed the reads in MiXCR, keeping a single row per CDR3 protein. The repertoire includes about 120,000 distinct CDR3 sequences, about 40% of them detected once, and 2.6% sits in the top ten. This receptor was identified in a human donor with aplastic anemia. The sample consisted of sorted CD4+, CD8+, or CD8+CD57+ T cells (not recorded which) from PBMCs. The V gene is TRBV12-3 or TRBV12-4, the J gene TRBJ2-7, with D possibly matching TRBD2 (6 bases). The CDR3 DNA is TGTGCCAGCAGTTTAGGGCGGAGGGTCTACGAGCAGTACTTC. This translates into CASSLGRRVYEQYF.